The 21 T cell receptor beta chains in this list originate from one sample, sequenced in a study of vaccination and CD4 T cells after COVID-19. Sequencing of DNA taken from cultured CD4+ T cells relied on the Oncomine TCR Beta short-read assay. Investigators isolated genomic DNA from cultured CD4+ T cells. TCRdb analysed the PCR reads with MiXCR anew, one entry per CDR3 protein. Of around 10,000 distinct CDR3 sequences in the sample, 35% were seen once. Treatment: roughly 11-day PBMC culture with coronavirus spike peptide pools or control peptides (ViraFEST assay). Harvesting of the unexposed donor's CD4+ T cells predated the COVID-19 pandemic (2011-2018). No cognate antigen is known for these TCRs. The sequencing sample was made of CD4+ T cells from blood, cultured in vitro. These receptors all stem from a human donor in good health.

This clonotype occurred a few times. The chain joins TRBV27 to TRBJ1-5, with 10 bases identical to TRBD1. V gave up 5 bases and J gave up 5 bases; unmatched junction bases: 3. Germline lookup yields CDR1 MNHEY and CDR2 SMNVEV (reference sequence). The CDR3 consists of 14 residues. CDR3 DNA: TGTGCCAGCAGTACGGGACAGGGGTATCAGCCCCAGCATTTT. Protein sequence: CASSTGQGYQPQHF.

This clonotype was counted a few times. The chain is built from TRBV19 and TRBJ2-5, with D uncertain. The CDR3 covers 13 residues. Trimming took 5 bases from V and 2 from J, leaving 9 bases between them. The germline gives CDR1 LNHDA, CDR2 SQIVND (reference sequence). The CDR3 region is CASSWRNQETQYF. The CDR3 bases are TGTGCCAGTAGTTGGAGAAATCAAGAGACCCAGTACTTC.

This clonotype was seen more than once but under ten times. The J gene is TRBJ2-4, the V gene TRBV7-9; a possible D gene is TRBD2 (6 bases). V was trimmed by 4 bases and J by 7 bases, leaving 11 bases between them. The germline CDR1 and CDR2 sequences are SEHNR and FQNEAQ (reference sequence). The CDR3 runs to 13 residues. CDR3 sequence (DNA): TGTGCCAGCAGCTCAGCCGGGAGCAACATTCAGTACTTC. It is translated as CASSSAGSNIQYF.

This clonotype is categorized as medium-sized (0.01 to 0.1%). The rearrangement uses TRBV11-1 and TRBJ2-5; D is undetermined. There are 11 residues in the CDR3. Germline V CDR1 and CDR2: SGHAT, FQDESV (reference sequence). The ends were cut back, 4 bases at V and 1 base at J, with 1 base in the middle. The CDR3, as DNA: TGTGCCAGCAGCTCCCAAGAGACCCAGTACTTC. This encodes CASSSQETQYF. Looking up the rest from reference TRBV11-1 and TRBJ2-5 gives the full variable domain: EAEVAQSPRYKITEKSQAVAFWCDPISGHATLYWYRQILGQGPELLVQFQDESVVDDSQLPKDRFSAERLKGVDSTLKIQPAELGDSAMYLCASSSQETQYFGPGTRLLVL.

V is TRBV20-1 and J is TRBJ2-1; D remains ambiguous. V dropped 3 bases and J dropped 2 bases, with 11 bases sitting between them. This CDR3 has 14 amino acids. The germline V gene encodes CDR1 DFQATT and CDR2 SNEGSKA (reference sequence). DNA for the CDR3: TGCAGTGCTAGTAGCAGTCTGACCTACAATGAGCAGTTCTTC. Amino acids: CSASSSLTYNEQFF.

The chain joins TRBV19 to TRBJ1-5; TRBD1 agrees at 12 bases. The CDR3 spans 17 residues. Germline CDR1 LNHDA, CDR2 SQIVND (reference sequence). Losses at the gene ends were 5 bases for V and 3 bases for J; bases not matched to a gene: 8. The CDR3, as DNA: TGTGCCAGTAGTCCCCGGGACAGGGGGCCCATCAATCAGCCCCAGCATTTT. Protein: CASSPRDRGPINQPQHF.

The chain combines TRBV5-1 with TRBJ1-1; no firm D call. The V end was cut by 2 bases, the J end by 3 bases, with 11 bases between. The CDR3 sequence is 14 residues long. Germline V lookup: CDR1 SGHRS, CDR2 YFSETQ. The CDR3 loop reads CASSLPGGDTEAFF. CDR3 coding DNA: TGCGCCAGCAGCTTACCGGGCGGGGACACTGAAGCTTTCTTT.

The V gene is TRBV21-1, the J gene TRBJ2-5; TRBD2, the D gene given by the table, was not confirmed from the DNA. TRBV21-1 is a known pseudogene. The CDR3 extends over 16 amino acids. CDR3: CASSRGTPERQETQYF. CDR3 bases: TGTGCCAGCAGCAGAGGGACTCCCGAAAGGCAAGAGACCCAGTACTTC.

The gene calls are TRBV6-4 and TRBJ1-2; perhaps TRBD1 as D (6 bases). Germline values: CDR1 MRHNA, CDR2 SNTAGT. The length of the CDR3 is 15 residues. With 0 bases removed from V and 7 bases from J, the gap between germline ends came to 15 bases. The CDR3 sequence: CASSDSYGDKGGYTF. The CDR3 nucleotides are TGTGCCAGCAGTGACTCGTATGGGGACAAGGGTGGCTACACCTTC.

This chain connects TRBV1 to TRBJ1-5; TRBD1 is the table's D call, not checked against the DNA. TRBV1 counts as a pseudogene. The length of the CDR3 is 16 residues. The CDR3 bases are TGCACCAGCAGCCAAGGTAGGTACGAGGGGAATCAGCCCCAGCATTTT. Protein: CTSSQGRYEGNQPQHF.

The genes are TRBV7-2 and TRBJ2-5; D is ambiguous. Germline V CDR1 and CDR2: SGHTA, FQGNSA. The CDR3 is 14 amino acids. The V end was cut by 0 bases, the J end by 5 bases, with 10 bases between. The CDR3 DNA is TGTGCCAGCAGCTTAGCGCGGTCGAGGGAGACCCAGTACTTC. Amino acids: CASSLARSRETQYF.

The chain uses TRBV18 and TRBJ2-1, with a weak D call TRBD1 (5 bases). The CDR3 is 14 residues long. V was pared by 1 base and J by 10 bases, with 14 bases between. CDR1 is KGHSH and CDR2 is LQKENI in the germline V gene. This CDR3 reads CASSPLGPKREQFF. As DNA, the CDR3 is TGTGCCAGCTCACCACTGGGGCCGAAAAGGGAGCAGTTCTTC.

This clonotype appeared a few times. The chain couples TRBV18 to TRBJ1-1; weak D call: TRBD1 (6 bases). The ends were cut back, 0 bases at V and 0 bases at J, with 14 bases in the middle. This CDR3 comprises 17 residues. CDR1 and CDR2 (germline): KGHSH, LQKENI. The DNA of the CDR3 is TGTGCCAGCTCACCACCGGCCTCTGGGGGCATGAACACTGAAGCTTTCTTT. Protein: CASSPPASGGMNTEAFF. Drawing the rest from reference TRBV18 and TRBJ1-1, the complete variable domain is NAGVMQNPRHLVRRRGQEARLRCSPMKGHSHVYWYRQLPEEGLKFMVYLQKENIIDESGMPKERFSAEFPKEGPSILRIQQVVRGDSAAYFCASSPPASGGMNTEAFFGQGTRLTVV.

The chain links TRBV27 to TRBJ2-5; TRBD2 aligns across 7 bases. This CDR3 comprises 15 residues. Trimming took 6 bases from V and 2 from J; bases not matched to a gene: 9. Germline CDR1 and CDR2: MNHEY and SMNVEV (reference sequence). The CDR3 spells CASSLVASGQETQYF. The CDR3 DNA sequence: TGTGCCAGCAGCCTGGTGGCTAGCGGACAAGAGACCCAGTACTTC.

This rearrangement joins TRBV7-8 to TRBJ2-7; D not certain. Germline V gene sequence: CDR1 SGHVS, CDR2 FQNEAQ. V was pared by 3 bases and J by 7 bases, with 19 bases between. This CDR3 contains 15 residues. The CDR3 sequence is CASSFGGTALREQYF. In nucleotides, the CDR3 is TGTGCCAGCAGCTTTGGTGGAACCGCCTTGAGGGAGCAGTACTTC. The whole variable domain, remainder taken from reference TRBV7-8 and TRBJ2-7, is GAGVSQSPRYKVAKRGQDVALRCDPISGHVSLFWYQQALGQGPEFLTYFQNEAQLDKSGLPSDRFFAERPEGSVSTLKIQRTQQEDSAVYLCASSFGGTALREQYFGPGTRLTVT.

Concerning this clonotype: The junction departs from the called germline gene at one end, perhaps through a read error. This chain links TRBV12-3 or TRBV12-4 with TRBJ2-1, with 9 bases that match TRBD2. This CDR3 contains 15 residues. DNA of the CDR3: TGTGCCAGCAGCTTAGGGACTAGCAGGACCGATGAGCAGTTCTTC. Translated: CASSLGTSRTDEQFF.

This chain joins TRBV19 and TRBJ2-2; 9 bases are shared with TRBD2. Germline V lookup: CDR1 LNHDA, CDR2 SQIVND (reference sequence). J gave up 3 bases and V 7 bases, and 9 bases lay outside the gene matches. The length of the CDR3 is 16 residues. The CDR3 nucleotides read TGTGCCAGTAAAGGTGTAGCGGGAGAGTACACCGGGGAGCTGTTTTTT. Amino acids: CASKGVAGEYTGELFF.

There are a few counts of this clonotype. V gene TRBV20-1 combines with J gene TRBJ2-5, with D tentatively TRBD1 (5 bases). Germline CDR1 is DFQATT and CDR2 is SNEGSKA (reference sequence). The CDR3 is 11 residues long. V shed 0 bases and J shed 10 bases, with 9 bases lying between them. CDR3 region: CSARDRVDQYF. CDR3 nucleotide sequence: TGCAGTGCTAGAGACAGGGTCGACCAGTACTTC.

This sequence joins TRBV7-2 and TRBJ2-7; unclear D gene. The CDR3 spans 12 residues. The germline gives CDR1 SGHTA, CDR2 FQGNSA. V shed 1 base and J shed 5 bases, with 6 bases lying between them. The CDR3 loop is CASSLGRDEQYF. CDR3 DNA: TGTGCCAGCAGCTTAGGTCGGGACGAGCAGTACTTC.

In nucleotides, the CDR3 is TGTGCCAGTAGTATCGGAGGACTAGTTCAAGAGACCCAGTACTTC. This codes for CASSIGGLVQETQYF. V and J are TRBV19 and TRBJ2-5, with 7 positions matching TRBD2. Germline V CDR1 and CDR2: LNHDA, SQIVND (reference sequence). The CDR3 runs 15 residues. The ends lost 3 bases at V and 2 bases at J; junction bases unmatched: 6.

V gene TRBV19 combines with J gene TRBJ2-3; a possible D gene is TRBD2 (5 bases). V dropped 7 bases and J dropped 6 bases, with 17 bases sitting between them. CDR1 is LNHDA and CDR2 is SQIVND in the germline V gene (reference sequence). CDR3 length: 14 residues. This CDR3 is CASTSGTTGDTQYF. The DNA of the CDR3 is TGTGCCAGTACCTCAGGAACGACGGGGGATACGCAGTATTTT.